These T cell receptor beta chains were read from a single sample in a study of human T cells and chemical hapten exposure. TCRdb passed the RACE reads through MiXCR, listing each CDR3 protein once. The sample includes tens of thousands of distinct CDR3 sequences, roughly 4% of them seen just once. The sequencing input was whole blood. The receptors here all came from a female donor in good health. Some clones in this sample may be carry-over from other donors' samples. CDR3s include the opening cysteine and the closing phenylalanine or tryptophan. Fields, in order: clone size, J gene, V gene, D gene, CDR3 protein, CDR3 DNA. A D gene is named only where the DNA matches it firmly. Clone size is stated in some rows and not others, as once, few, many or a class when expanded.

- | TRBJ1-5 | TRBV2 | TRBD1 | CASSKDRVRNQPQHF | TGTGCCAGCAGTAAGGACAGGGTGAGAAATCAGCCCCAGCATTTT
many | TRBJ2-7 | TRBV4-1 | TRBD1 | CASSQDDGQGTYEQYF | TGCGCCAGCAGCCAAGATGACGGACAGGGTACCTACGAGCAGTACTTC
many | TRBJ1-2 | TRBV25-1 | - | CASVGQGYGYTF | TGTGCCAGCGTCGGGCAGGGGTACGGCTACACCTTC
many | TRBJ2-1 | TRBV20-1 | - | CSAPSGNEQFF | TGCAGTGCTCCAAGTGGTAATGAGCAGTTCTTC
many | TRBJ1-5 | TRBV7-2 | TRBD1 | CASSLGQNNQPQHF | TGTGCCAGCAGCTTGGGACAGAACAATCAGCCCCAGCATTTT
many | TRBJ1-1 | TRBV5-1 | - | CASSLDGGVYTEAFF | TGCGCCAGCAGCTTGGATGGGGGAGTTTACACTGAAGCTTTCTTT
many | TRBJ1-5 | TRBV6-1 | TRBD1 | CASSAGTGGPQPQHF | TGTGCCAGCAGTGCCGGGACAGGGGGCCCTCAGCCCCAGCATTTT
many | TRBJ1-1 | TRBV10-3 | - | CAIRENTEAFF | TGTGCCATCAGGGAGAACACTGAAGCTTTCTTT
many | TRBJ2-2 | TRBV14 | - | CASSRHNRQTNTGELFF | TGTGCCAGCAGCCGACACAATCGACAGACGAACACCGGGGAGCTGTTTTTT
many | TRBJ1-6 | TRBV12-3/TRBV12-4 | - | CASSLARREDVSLPLHF | TGTGCCAGCAGTTTAGCCAGGAGAGAGGACGTTTCACTACCCCTCCACTTT
many | TRBJ2-1 | TRBV28 | - | CASSLWGGASYNEQFF | TGTGCCAGCAGTTTATGGGGGGGCGCCTCCTACAATGAGCAGTTCTTC
few | TRBJ1-2 | TRBV5-1 | TRBD1 | CASSLYRDSQPYGYGYTF | TGCGCCAGCAGCTTATACCGGGACAGTCAACCGTACGGCTATGGCTACACCTTC
many | TRBJ1-2 | TRBV29-1 | TRBD1 | CSVRRDRGWDGYTF | TGCAGCGTTCGGCGGGACAGGGGATGGGATGGCTACACCTTC
many | TRBJ1-6 | TRBV6-6 | - | CASSYRSSSPLHF | TGTGCCAGCAGTTACCGCTCTTCTTCACCCCTCCACTTT
many | TRBJ2-3 | TRBV4-2 | TRBD2 | CASSQEFSGGTPSTDTQYF | TGTGCCAGCAGCCAAGAGTTTAGCGGGGGGACCCCTAGCACAGATACGCAGTATTTT
many | TRBJ1-4 | TRBV5-1 | TRBD1 | CASSFTGATGDEKLFF | TGCGCCAGCAGCTTCACGGGAGCGACAGGGGATGAAAAACTGTTTTTT
many | TRBJ1-6 | TRBV20-1 | - | CSARDGGGGMHSPLHF | TGCAGTGCTAGAGACGGGGGGGGGGGGATGCATTCACCCCTCCACTTT
many | TRBJ1-2 | TRBV27 | TRBD1 | CASRNTGGHYGYTF | TGTGCCAGCAGGAACACAGGGGGCCACTATGGCTACACCTTC
many | TRBJ2-5 | TRBV25-1 | TRBD2 | CASSEGRGQETQYF | TGTGCCAGCAGTGAAGGGAGGGGCCAAGAGACCCAGTACTTC
- | TRBJ2-2 | TRBV6-2/TRBV6-3 | TRBD2 | CASSYRPSGRNTGELFF | TGTGCCAGCAGTTACCGGCCTAGCGGGCGTAACACCGGGGAGCTGTTTTTT
many | TRBJ2-1 | TRBV30 | - | CAWRALGNEQFF | TGTGCCTGGAGGGCCCTCGGGAATGAGCAGTTCTTC
many | TRBJ2-6 | TRBV19 | - | CASSSYEGANVLTF | TGTGCCAGTAGTAGTTACGAGGGGGCCAACGTCCTGACTTTC
many | TRBJ1-1 | TRBV7-2 | - | CASNLDGSVVAEAFF | TGTGCCAGCAACTTAGATGGCTCGGTTGTCGCTGAAGCTTTCTTT
many | TRBJ1-2 | TRBV6-1 | - | CASSESARRDGYTF | TGTGCCAGCAGTGAATCTGCCCGGAGGGATGGCTACACCTTC
many | TRBJ2-5 | TRBV12-3/TRBV12-4 | TRBD1 | CASGQGRVTQYF | TGTGCCAGCGGACAGGGTAGGGTGACCCAGTACTTC
many | TRBJ2-7 | TRBV12-3/TRBV12-4 | - | CASSFVQGRYEQYF | TGTGCCAGCAGTTTCGTCCAGGGTCGTTACGAGCAGTACTTC
many | TRBJ2-3 | TRBV6-6 | TRBD1 | CASSYPRQGTDTQYF | TGTGCCAGCAGTTACCCGAGACAGGGAACAGATACGCAGTATTTT
few | TRBJ1-6 | TRBV10-3 | - | CAIRQGREANSPLHF | TGTGCCATCAGACAGGGACGGGAGGCGAATTCACCCCTCCACTTT
many | TRBJ2-3 | TRBV20-1 | - | CSARVGRQSTDTQYF | TGCAGTGCTAGAGTTGGGAGACAGAGCACAGATACGCAGTATTTT
many | TRBJ2-4 | TRBV2 | TRBD2 | CASSEGLAGGSLAKNIQYF | TGTGCCAGCAGTGAAGGCCTAGCGGGGGGGAGTCTCGCCAAAAACATTCAGTACTTC
many | TRBJ2-3 | TRBV20-1 | TRBD2 | CSARELAGGQGDTQYF | TGCAGTGCTAGAGAACTAGCGGGGGGGCAGGGAGATACGCAGTATTTT
many | TRBJ1-2 | TRBV20-1 | - | CSASIPMTGNYGYTF | TGCAGTGCTAGTATCCCCATGACTGGAAACTATGGCTACACCTTC
few | TRBJ2-7 | TRBV20-1 | - | CSARDVGRGYEQYF | TGCAGTGCTAGAGATGTCGGTAGGGGCTACGAGCAGTACTTC
- | TRBJ2-1 | TRBV6-1 | - | CATRRGGTNEQFF | TGTGCCACCCGACGCGGGGGCACAAATGAGCAGTTCTTC
many | TRBJ1-1 | TRBV20-1 | - | CSARLQGGWVNTEAFF | TGCAGTGCTAGGTTACAGGGAGGTTGGGTGAACACTGAAGCTTTCTTT
- | TRBJ2-7 | TRBV5-4 | - | CASSLGSGEAYEQYF | TGTGCCAGCAGCTTGGGTTCGGGAGAGGCCTACGAGCAGTACTTC
many | TRBJ2-7 | TRBV20-1 | - | CSARDSAVFPYEQYF | TGCAGTGCTAGAGATTCGGCAGTCTTTCCCTACGAGCAGTACTTC
few | TRBJ2-3 | TRBV6-1 | - | CASSEVRGGWGTQYF | TGTGCCAGCAGTGAAGTAAGAGGTGGTTGGGGTACGCAGTATTTT
many | TRBJ1-1 | TRBV6-5 | - | CASRQDSPNTEAFF | TGTGCCAGCAGGCAGGACAGCCCTAACACTGAAGCTTTCTTT
few | TRBJ2-1 | TRBV28 | TRBD2 | CASSIAGGPLYNEQFF | TGTGCCAGCAGTATAGCGGGGGGGCCTCTTTACAATGAGCAGTTCTTC
many | TRBJ2-7 | TRBV30 | - | CAWSRGLNYEQYF | TGTGCCTGGAGCCGCGGGCTGAACTACGAGCAGTACTTC
many | TRBJ1-6 | TRBV5-1 | TRBD1 | CASSSRQGVTTNSPLHF | TGCGCCAGCAGTTCTAGACAGGGGGTGACGACAAATTCACCCCTCCACTTT
many | TRBJ1-1 | TRBV2 | - | CASSLEGSTEAFF | TGTGCCAGCAGTTTGGAGGGGAGCACTGAAGCTTTCTTT
many | TRBJ1-5 | TRBV6-5 | - | CASSYVPGSQPQHF | TGTGCCAGCAGTTACGTGCCGGGTAGTCAGCCCCAGCATTTT
many | TRBJ1-5 | TRBV2 | TRBD1 | CASKGAEGQGRQPQHF | TGTGCCAGCAAGGGGGCCGAAGGGCAGGGGAGACAGCCCCAGCATTTT
many | TRBJ2-3 | TRBV6-1 | TRBD1 | CASSGGTGGTDTQYF | TGTGCCAGCAGTGGAGGGACAGGGGGCACAGATACGCAGTATTTT
many | TRBJ1-2 | TRBV7-6 | - | CASSRTGNYGYTF | TGTGCCAGCAGCCGAACAGGGAACTATGGCTACACCTTC
many | TRBJ2-7 | TRBV7-2 | - | CASSLAFRSGEQYF | TGTGCCAGCAGCTTAGCCTTCCGGAGTGGGGAGCAGTACTTC
many | TRBJ2-5 | TRBV20-1 | - | CSARDKTLETQYF | TGCAGTGCTAGAGATAAGACCTTAGAGACCCAGTACTTC
- | TRBJ1-1 | TRBV25-1 | TRBD1 | CASSYTGTGKVAFF | TGTGCCAGCAGTTACACCGGGACAGGGAAAGTGGCTTTCTTT
many | TRBJ1-1 | TRBV2 | - | CASTKGSHTEAFF | TGTGCCAGCACCAAAGGGAGTCACACTGAAGCTTTCTTT
- | TRBJ2-1 | TRBV5-1 | - | CASSLAPGLSSYNEQFF | TGCGCCAGCAGCTTGGCCCCGGGGCTCAGCTCCTACAATGAGCAGTTCTTC
many | TRBJ1-3 | TRBV7-9 | - | CASSLMGVSGNTIYF | TGTGCCAGCAGCTTAATGGGGGTCTCTGGAAACACCATATATTTT
many | TRBJ1-6 | TRBV5-4 | - | CASSWGGRSSYNSPLHF | TGTGCCAGCAGCTGGGGGGGACGGAGCTCCTATAATTCACCCCTCCACTTT
- | TRBJ2-7 | TRBV7-9 | TRBD1 | CASSLSGGYDEQYF | TGTGCCAGCAGCTTATCAGGGGGCTACGACGAGCAGTACTTC
- | TRBJ2-7 | TRBV5-4 | - | CASSRDTSYEQYF | TGTGCCAGCAGCCGGGACACCTCCTACGAGCAGTACTTC
many | TRBJ2-7 | TRBV13 | - | CASSPGSAEQYF | TGTGCCAGCAGCCCGGGATCGGCCGAGCAGTACTTC
many | TRBJ2-1 | TRBV5-1 | TRBD2 | CASSLRSSGGATEQFF | TGCGCCAGCAGCTTGAGATCTAGCGGGGGGGCCACTGAGCAGTTCTTC
many | TRBJ2-1 | TRBV6-5 | TRBD2 | CASRRTGLAGGIRSYNEQFF | TGTGCCAGCAGAAGAACGGGACTAGCGGGGGGCATCCGCTCCTACAATGAGCAGTTCTTC
many | TRBJ2-3 | TRBV5-1 | - | CASSYREGDTQYF | TGCGCCAGCAGCTACAGGGAGGGAGATACGCAGTATTTT